This passage covers 3 T cell receptor beta chains from one sample sequenced in a study of CD8+ T cells in alopecia areata. After isolation, RNA underwent reverse transcription to generate cDNA as the sequencing template. Some clones are missing from TCRdb's copy, which holds only in-frame ones; the method was immunoSEQ multiplex PCR. In the table there are about 170,000 clones, roughly 66% of which are singletons. Here the sequenced sample was CD8+ T cells sorted from blood, taken at week 0. These receptor sequences come from a human donor with alopecia areata.

This chain uses TRBV7-6 with TRBJ2-3, with 8 bases fitting TRBD2. This CDR3 has 17 amino acids. V shed 7 bases and J 6 bases; nucleotides not matched to a gene: 18. In germline, CDR1 is SGHVS, CDR2 FNYEAQ. The CDR3 DNA sequence: TGTGCCAGCATCTCCAACTCCGGGGGGGGCCCAGCTGATACGCAGTATTTT. This translates into CASISNSGGGPADTQYF.

The J gene is TRBJ1-2, the V gene TRBV13, with 8 nucleotides matching TRBD1. J was trimmed by 10 bases and V by 6 bases; bases with no gene match: 7. Germline V gives CDR1 PRHDT, CDR2 FYEKMQ (reference sequence). The CDR3 length is 12 residues. The CDR3 protein is CASSPTGVVYTF. The CDR3 region has the DNA TGTGCCAGCAGTCCGACAGGGGTAGTCTACACCTTC.

The rearrangement links TRBV12-5 to TRBJ1-1; D gene ambiguous. The CDR3 loop spans 12 amino acids. Trimming left V 7 bases short and J 4 bases short, with 10 bases between. The V gene's germline CDR1 is LGHNT and CDR2 FRNRAP. In nucleotides, the CDR3 is TGTGCTAGTGCCCGGGGAGGCACTGAAGCTTTCTTT. Translating gives CASARGGTEAFF.